These 29 T cell receptor beta chains share one sample of origin, sequenced in a study of T cell repertoires in cytomegalovirus infection. TCRdb fed the reads into MiXCR, producing one record per CDR3 protein. Of approximately 750,000 distinct CDR3 sequences in the sample, approximately 40% were seen once. The source material was PBMCs. All receptors derive from a human donor in good health (CMV status not recorded). Some clones in this sample may be carry-over from other donors' samples.

CDR3 bases: TGTGCCAGCAGTTCCTCCCTATCCGACCGGACAGGGGGCGCGGGGACTGAAGCTTTCTTT. Translating it yields CASSSSLSDRTGGAGTEAFF. The chain links TRBV12-3 or TRBV12-4 to TRBJ1-1; 11 bases line up with TRBD1. V was clipped by 4 bases and J by 5 bases; unmatched bases: 21. This CDR3 is 20 amino acids long.

This clonotype occurred a few times. One junction end does not reproduce the germline sequence, and a read error may be involved. The V call is TRBV28, the J call TRBJ2-5; a possible D gene is TRBD1 (5 bases). Germline CDR1 is MDHEN and CDR2 is SYDVKM. The CDR3 length is 12 residues. The CDR3: CASSLFKGLRTF. CDR3 DNA sequence: TGTGCCAGCAGTTTATTCAAGGGGCTTAGGACCTTC. The entire variable domain, with the rest obtained from reference TRBV28 and TRBJ2-5, is as follows: DVKVTQSSRYLVKRTGEKVFLECVQDMDHENMFWYRQDPGLGLRLIYFSYDVKMKEKGDIPEGYSVSREKKERFSLILESASTNQTSMYLCASSLFKGLRTFGPGTRLLVL.

The rearrangement uses TRBV27 and TRBJ1-1; D is perhaps TRBD1 (6 bases). Germline V gene sequence: CDR1 MNHEY, CDR2 SMNVEV (reference sequence). The CDR3 runs to 15 residues. Trimming removed 6 bases at V and 1 base at J, with 15 bases between. CDR3 coding DNA: TGTGCCAGCAGCCCCTACAGGGACGCGAACACTGAAGCTTTCTTT. Protein sequence: CASSPYRDANTEAFF.

As to this clonotype: Compared with germline, one end of the junction differs, possibly owing to a read error. The rearrangement links TRBV12-3 or TRBV12-4 to TRBJ2-1, with D possibly matching TRBD1 (5 bases). The CDR3 sequence is 14 residues long. CDR3 in amino acids: CASSLARSDPKGLF. CDR3 sequence (DNA): TGTGCCAGCAGTTTAGCGAGAAGTGACCCTAAGGGGCTCTTC.

The J gene is TRBJ2-7, the V gene TRBV4-1; D is unclear. CDR1 and CDR2 (germline): MGHRA, YSYEKL. CDR3 length: 13 residues. V lost 0 bases and J 5 bases, leaving 8 bases between the germline ends. The CDR3, as DNA: TGCGCCAGCAGCCAAGATGGGCGGAACGAGCAGTACTTC. This gives the protein CASSQDGRNEQYF.

With regard to this clonotype: An end of the junction does not agree with germline; a read error may underlie this. V usage is TRBV4-1 and J usage is TRBJ1-2; possible D gene TRBD1, 6 bases. Per the germline V gene, CDR1 is MGHRA and CDR2 is YSYEKL. CDR3 length: 15 residues. CDR3 sequence (DNA): TGTGCCAGCAGCCAAGATCTTACGGGGGCGCTCGGCTACACCTTC. This codes for CASSQDLTGALGYTF.

The chain employs TRBV10-1 and TRBJ2-3; 9 bases map to TRBD1. Trimming at V came to 6 bases and at J to 2 bases, leaving 6 bases not matched to a gene. This CDR3 is built from 15 residues. Germline CDR1 is WNHNN and CDR2 is SYGVQD (reference sequence). This CDR3 is CASRAGTGTTDTQYF. The CDR3 DNA is TGCGCCAGCAGAGCCGGGACAGGGACCACAGATACGCAGTATTTT.

The genes are TRBV24-1 and TRBJ1-1, with D maybe TRBD1 (5 bases). CDR3 length: 15 amino acids. V was clipped by 3 bases and J by 0 bases, with 10 bases between them. CDR1 and CDR2 from the germline V gene are KGHDR and SFDVKD. The CDR3 loop reads CATSDGTGMNTEAFF. The CDR3, as DNA: TGTGCCACCAGTGATGGGACGGGGATGAACACTGAAGCTTTCTTT.

The sample holds a few counts of this clonotype. V gene TRBV28 combines with J gene TRBJ1-4; no clear D. This CDR3 is 15 amino acids long. The ends were cut back, 6 bases at V and 6 bases at J, with 17 bases in the middle. Per germline, CDR1 MDHEN and CDR2 SYDVKM. This CDR3 is CASSRGGRLDEKLFF. In nucleotides, the CDR3 is TGTGCCAGCAGCCGAGGAGGGCGTTTGGATGAAAAACTGTTTTTT.

This chain links TRBV2 with TRBJ1-1; D remains ambiguous. V lost 6 bases and J lost 2, with 13 bases in between. CDR1 and CDR2 (germline): SNHLY, FYNNEI. The CDR3 is 14 amino acids. In DNA form, the CDR3 reads TGTGCCAGCAGCGCAACGCGAGCCAACACTGAAGCTTTCTTT. Encoded protein: CASSATRANTEAFF.

V gene TRBV7-9 combines with J gene TRBJ2-2; possibly TRBD1 for D (6 bases). Germline assignment: CDR1 SEHNR and CDR2 FQNEAQ (reference sequence). The ends were cut back, 7 bases at V and 0 bases at J, with 15 bases in the middle. This CDR3 spans 16 amino acids. CDR3 DNA sequence: TGTGCCAGCACCACTACGGACAGAGCGAACACCGGGGAGCTGTTTTTT. This codes for CASTTTDRANTGELFF.

This clonotype was recorded many times. The rearrangement uses TRBV19 and TRBJ2-5; 9 positions agree with TRBD1. The CDR3 is 15 residues long. Trimming cost V 4 bases and J 2 bases; bases outside gene matches: 5. Germline CDR1 reads LNHDA; CDR2 reads SQIVND (reference sequence). CDR3 sequence (DNA): TGTGCCAGTAGTACCACAGGGGGCCTACAAGAGACCCAGTACTTC. Its translation: CASSTTGGLQETQYF. The full variable domain, in which reference TRBV19 and TRBJ2-5 provide the parts outside the CDR3, is DGGITQSPKYLFRKEGQNVTLSCEQNLNHDAMYWYRQDPGQGLRLIYYSQIVNDFQKGDIAEGYSVSREKKESFPLTVTSAQKNPTAFYLCASSTTGGLQETQYFGPGTRLLVL.

This clonotype has more than one count but fewer than ten. This chain joins TRBV28 and TRBJ1-5; tentatively, D is TRBD1 (6 bases). Germline CDR1 and CDR2: MDHEN and SYDVKM. Trimming pared 6 bases from V and 4 bases from J, leaving 19 bases between. The CDR3 is made up of 16 amino acids. The CDR3 region has the DNA TGTGCCAGCAGCCTAGAAACAGGGTCCCCGAATCAGCCCCAGCATTTT. It codes for CASSLETGSPNQPQHF. Using reference TRBV28 and TRBJ1-5 for the parts outside the CDR3, the full variable domain is DVKVTQSSRYLVKRTGEKVFLECVQDMDHENMFWYRQDPGLGLRLIYFSYDVKMKEKGDIPEGYSVSREKKERFSLILESASTNQTSMYLCASSLETGSPNQPQHFGDGTRLSIL.

The V call is TRBV19, the J call TRBJ2-1, with a weak D call TRBD1 (5 bases). Germline assignment: CDR1 LNHDA and CDR2 SQIVND (reference sequence). V was pared by 5 bases and J by 4 bases, with 12 bases between. The CDR3 covers 14 residues. CDR3 sequence: CASSRQTPYNEQFF. In DNA form, the CDR3 reads TGTGCCAGTAGTCGACAGACCCCTTACAATGAGCAGTTCTTC.

The chain links TRBV27 to TRBJ2-1; 7 nucleotides agree with TRBD1. Germline assignment: CDR1 MNHEY and CDR2 SMNVEV (reference sequence). This CDR3 comprises 13 residues. Trimming took 8 bases from V and 1 from J; bases not matched to a gene: 2. The CDR3 loop reads CASGDSSYNEQFF. For the CDR3, the DNA is TGTGCCAGCGGGGACAGTTCCTACAATGAGCAGTTCTTC.

The chain links TRBV19 to TRBJ2-2; D remains unclear. V dropped 6 bases and J dropped 7 bases, with 6 bases sitting between them. The CDR3 is 11 residues long. Germline V gene lookup returns CDR1 LNHDA and CDR2 SQIVND (reference sequence). The CDR3 loop reads CASRTSGELFF. The CDR3 DNA sequence: TGTGCCAGTAGAACGAGCGGGGAGCTGTTTTTT.

The chain couples TRBV7-2 to TRBJ2-3; 8 bases line up with TRBD1. The germline V gene encodes CDR1 SGHTA and CDR2 FQGNSA. This CDR3 is 15 amino acids long. V shed 5 bases, J shed 6 bases, and the junction held 10 bases outside the gene matches. CDR3 sequence: CASSRRTGLSDTQYF. DNA of the CDR3: TGTGCCAGCAGCCGTAGGACAGGGCTTTCGGATACGCAGTATTTT. Based on the CDR3 plus reference TRBV7-2 and TRBJ2-3, the full variable domain is GAGVSQSPSNKVTEKGKDVELRCDPISGHTALYWYRQSLGQGLEFLIYFQGNSAPDKSGLPSDRFSAERTGGSVSTLTIQRTQQEDSAVYLCASSRRTGLSDTQYFGPGTRLTVL.

This clonotype was found many times. The V call is TRBV2, the J call TRBJ2-5; tentative D call: TRBD2 (6 bases). Germline CDR1 reads SNHLY; CDR2 reads FYNNEI. There are 15 residues in the CDR3. The germline V and J ends were trimmed by 6 bases and 4 bases, with 18 bases remaining between them. The chain's CDR3 is CASRRGWGERETQYF. Written as DNA, the CDR3 is TGTGCCAGCAGGAGGGGCTGGGGGGAGCGAGAGACCCAGTACTTC.

The CDR3 is CASSFGGGRTYEQYF. The CDR3 DNA reads TGTGCCAGCAGCTTTGGTGGGGGCCGAACCTACGAGCAGTACTTC. The V and J genes are TRBV7-9 and TRBJ2-7; the D gene is possibly TRBD1 (6 bases). Germline V gives CDR1 SEHNR, CDR2 FQNEAQ (reference sequence). CDR3 length equals 15 residues. V lost 3 bases and J 2 bases, leaving 14 bases between the germline ends. The full variable domain, with the rest looked up from reference TRBV7-9 and TRBJ2-7, is DTGVSQNPRHKITKRGQNVTFRCDPISEHNRLYWYRQTLGQGPEFLTYFQNEAQLEKSRLLSDRFSAERPKGSFSTLEIQRTEQGDSAMYLCASSFGGGRTYEQYFGPGTRLTVT.

The chain combines TRBV20-1 with TRBJ2-3; the D gene is possibly TRBD2 (5 bases). The germline V gene encodes CDR1 DFQATT and CDR2 SNEGSKA (reference sequence). V lost 6 bases and J 0 bases, leaving 19 bases between the germline ends. The CDR3 runs 16 residues. This CDR3 is CSAEPGAETSTDTQYF. As DNA, the CDR3 is TGCAGTGCCGAACCCGGAGCGGAAACTAGCACAGATACGCAGTATTTT.

The gene calls are TRBV27 and TRBJ1-5; D gene unclear. V was clipped by 5 bases and J by 0 bases, with 5 bases between them. The CDR3 has 13 residues. From germline, CDR1 is MNHEY and CDR2 SMNVEV (reference sequence). CDR3 coding DNA: TGTGCCAGCAGTCACTATAGCAATCAGCCCCAGCATTTT. This translates into CASSHYSNQPQHF.

This clonotype was picked up many times. V usage is TRBV12-3 or TRBV12-4 and J usage is TRBJ1-2, with D unclear. This CDR3 has 15 amino acids. Trimming removed 8 bases from V and 2 bases from J, with 18 bases in between. The CDR3 sequence: CASRHGDSTNYGYTF. The CDR3 DNA is TGTGCCAGCCGTCACGGGGATTCTACAAACTATGGCTACACCTTC.

The gene calls are TRBV6-5 and TRBJ1-6, with 7 bases identical to TRBD1. With V trimmed by 6 bases and J by 5 bases, 16 bases remained unmatched. The CDR3 loop spans 18 amino acids. CDR1 and CDR2 (germline): MNHEY, SVGAGI. The CDR3 spells CASRKHRGRKQDNSPLHF. The DNA of the CDR3 is TGTGCCAGCAGAAAACACAGGGGTCGTAAGCAAGATAATTCACCCCTCCACTTT.

The chain carries TRBV12-3 or TRBV12-4 and TRBJ1-1; 8 nucleotides align to TRBD1. V lost 7 bases to trimming and J lost 1 base; unmatched junction nucleotides: 5. This CDR3 is 14 amino acids long. This chain's CDR3 is CASTGGTGNTEAFF. In DNA, the CDR3 is TGTGCCAGCACCGGCGGGACAGGGAACACTGAAGCTTTCTTT.

The table lists this clonotype with a few counts. The chain combines TRBV28 with TRBJ1-2, with D unclear. This CDR3 spans 12 amino acids. Germline lookup yields CDR1 MDHEN and CDR2 SYDVKM. CDR3 DNA: TGTGGGACCACCTCGGGGTCCTATGGCTACACCTTC. Translating gives CGTTSGSYGYTF.

The chain carries TRBV6-5 and TRBJ2-3, with 7 bases matching TRBD2. CDR3 length: 16 residues. Germline CDR1 reads MNHEY; CDR2 reads SVGAGI. The trim removed 0 bases at V and 4 bases at J, leaving 7 bases unmatched. CDR3 sequence: CASSYSGGGGSDTQYF. The DNA for the CDR3 is TGTGCCAGCAGTTACTCGGGGGGGGGAGGTTCAGATACGCAGTATTTT.

In regard to this clonotype: In this CDR3 the conserved last residue, phenylalanine or tryptophan, is missing, so a read error is likely. This chain joins TRBV6-5 and TRBJ2-1; D might be TRBD2 (6 bases). The V end was cut by 7 bases, the J end by 5 bases, with 9 bases between. Germline CDR1 and CDR2: MNHEY and SVGAGI. This CDR3 spans 12 amino acids. CDR3 sequence (DNA): TGTGCCAGCACGGGGGTAGACAATGAGCAGTTCTTA. Translated, it gives CASTGVDNEQFL.

The chain joins TRBV20-1 to TRBJ2-2, with D possibly TRBD2 on 5 matching bases. The V end was cut by 0 bases, the J end by 1 base, with 15 bases between. The CDR3 spans 17 residues. Per the germline V gene, CDR1 is DFQATT and CDR2 is SNEGSKA (reference sequence). CDR3 nucleotides: TGCAGTGCTAGAGATCATCTCCGGGGAGTGAACACCGGGGAGCTGTTTTTT. This gives the protein CSARDHLRGVNTGELFF.

A few counts support this clonotype. The chain has TRBV7-9 and TRBJ2-3, with D possibly matching TRBD2 (6 bases). With 2 bases removed from V and 10 bases from J, the gap between germline ends came to 10 bases. Germline CDR1 SEHNR, CDR2 FQNEAQ (reference sequence). The length of the CDR3 is 12 residues. The DNA of the CDR3 is TGTGCCAGCAGCTTATATCCGGGGGCGCAGTATTTT. It is translated as CASSLYPGAQYF.